The 32 T cell receptor beta chains below were found in one sample sequenced in a study of T-cell reconstitution after alpha-beta-depleted transplantation in children. Molecular barcoding with unique molecular identifiers was used for the TCRbeta library. TCRdb processed the PCR reads anew with MiXCR; each CDR3 protein has one entry. The data contain about 72,000 distinct CDR3 sequences, just under 7.5% of them singletons. This specimen consisted of PBMCs from the stem cell graft donor, obtained from the stem cell graft. Receptors were obtained from a human donor who donated a stem cell graft to a child with acute lymphoblastic leukemia.

This clonotype was found a few times. This chain uses TRBV5-1 with TRBJ1-4; 9 bases are shared with TRBD1. The length of the CDR3 is 14 residues. The germline V gene has CDR1 SGHRS and CDR2 YFSETQ. Trimming removed 4 bases from V and 5 bases from J; junction bases left unmatched: 3. The CDR3: CASSRQGENEKLFF. CDR3 DNA: TGCGCCAGCAGCCGACAGGGGGAGAATGAAAAACTGTTTTTT.

This clonotype was recorded many times. This rearrangement joins TRBV28 to TRBJ2-2, with 7 bases lining up with TRBD1. The CDR3 extends over 14 amino acids. Trimming removed 3 bases from V and 7 bases from J; junction bases left unmatched: 5. Germline CDR1 is MDHEN and CDR2 is SYDVKM. CDR3 in amino acids: CASSLTGLVGELFF. The CDR3 DNA is TGTGCCAGCAGTTTGACAGGGTTGGTCGGGGAGCTGTTTTTT.

This clonotype was counted many times. V usage is TRBV5-1 and J usage is TRBJ2-1; 10 bases fit TRBD2. Per germline, CDR1 SGHRS and CDR2 YFSETQ. J was trimmed by 6 bases and V by 6 bases; bases with no gene match: 6. The length of the CDR3 is 14 residues. The DNA of the CDR3 is TGCGCCAGCACGGGGACTAGCGTACCCAATGAGCAGTTCTTC. Its translation is CASTGTSVPNEQFF. Variable domain in full (rest from reference TRBV5-1 and TRBJ2-1): KAGVTQTPRYLIKTRGQQVTLSCSPISGHRSVSWYQQTPGQGLQFLFEYFSETQRNKGNFPGRFSGRQFSNSRSEMNVSTLELGDSALYLCASTGTSVPNEQFFGPGTRLTVL.

The V gene is TRBV7-1, the J gene TRBJ2-2, with 7 positions matching TRBD1. TRBV7-1 is an ORF, with its function uncertain. The J segment lost 5 bases and the V segment lost 3 bases, leaving 6 bases of the junction unmatched. The CDR3 consists of 15 residues. CDR3: CASSSKTGPTGELFF. Written as DNA, the CDR3 is TGTGCCAGCAGCTCGAAGACAGGGCCGACCGGGGAGCTGTTTTTT.

This clonotype was counted ten times or more. This rearrangement joins TRBV20-1 to TRBJ1-5; D unclear. The V end lost 3 bases, the J end lost 4 bases, and 13 bases lay between the germline ends. The CDR3 extends over 14 amino acids. Germline assignment: CDR1 DFQATT and CDR2 SNEGSKA (reference sequence). In DNA form, the CDR3 reads TGCAGTGCTAGGCTGTTTGGCGAGAATCAGCCCCAGCATTTT. Protein product: CSARLFGENQPQHF.

This clonotype has ten or more counts. The chain links TRBV12-3 or TRBV12-4 to TRBJ1-6; 7 bases match TRBD1. CDR3 length equals 15 residues. The J segment lost 8 bases and the V segment lost 6 bases, leaving 10 bases of the junction unmatched. CDR3 residues: CASSYLGGWDSPLHF. CDR3 sequence (DNA): TGTGCCAGCAGCTACCTAGGGGGCTGGGATTCACCCCTCCACTTT.

This clonotype has a handful of counts. This sequence joins TRBV9 and TRBJ2-3; D unresolved. The V end was cut by 0 bases, the J end by 2 bases, with 7 bases between. The CDR3 consists of 14 residues. Per germline, CDR1 SGDLS and CDR2 YYNGEE. Written as DNA, the CDR3 is TGTGCCAGCAGCGTAGACTCCGACACAGATACGCAGTATTTT. Encoded protein: CASSVDSDTDTQYF.

This clonotype was picked up a small number of times. V gene TRBV11-1 combines with J gene TRBJ2-1; 13 bases fit TRBD2. With 5 bases clipped from V and 2 bases from J, the junction kept 9 bases outside the gene matches. Germline V CDR1 and CDR2: SGHAT, FQDESV (reference sequence). The length of the CDR3 is 18 residues. CDR3 in amino acids: CASSRWTSGRGTYNEQFF. CDR3 nucleotide sequence: TGTGCCAGCAGCCGCTGGACTAGCGGGAGAGGGACCTACAATGAGCAGTTCTTC.

This clonotype was seen at least ten times. The chain combines TRBV11-2 with TRBJ1-2; the match to TRBD1 covers 7 bases. The CDR3 is made up of 17 amino acids. Germline assignment: CDR1 SGHAT and CDR2 FQNNGV. Trimming cost V 4 bases and J 2 bases; bases outside gene matches: 13. CDR3 coding DNA: TGTGCCAGCAGCTCCGTCCCCGTGGGACAGAGGAACTATGGCTACACCTTC. Translating gives CASSSVPVGQRNYGYTF. Full variable domain (rest looked up from reference TRBV11-2 and TRBJ1-2): EAGVAQSPRYKIIEKRQSVAFWCNPISGHATLYWYQQILGQGPKLLIQFQNNGVVDDSQLPKDRFSAERLKGVDSTLKIQPAKLEDSAVYLCASSSVPVGQRNYGYTFGSGTRLTVV.

This clonotype was seen a few times. The chain recombines TRBV5-6 with TRBJ2-2, with TRBD1 as a possible D gene (6 bases). The CDR3 has 14 residues. CDR1 SGHDT and CDR2 YYEEEE come from the germline V gene. V lost 4 bases to trimming and J lost 5 bases, with 12 bases between them. CDR3 residues: CASSETGRTGELFF. The CDR3, as DNA: TGTGCCAGCAGCGAAACAGGGCGGACCGGGGAGCTGTTTTTT.

This clonotype was seen many times. The rearrangement uses TRBV5-1 and TRBJ2-2, with 10 bases aligning to TRBD2. There are 16 residues in the CDR3. Germline CDR1 and CDR2: SGHRS and YFSETQ. Losses at the gene ends were 5 bases for V and 3 bases for J; bases not matched to a gene: 7. This CDR3 is CASSDLAGVDTGELFF. The CDR3 DNA follows: TGCGCCAGCAGTGATCTAGCGGGAGTAGACACCGGGGAGCTGTTTTTT.

This clonotype appeared a few times. The chain employs TRBV5-4 and TRBJ1-1; D ambiguous. Trimming shortened V by 1 base and J by 5 bases, and 9 bases separated the two germline ends. Germline CDR1 SGHNT, CDR2 YYREEE (reference sequence). The CDR3 length is 13 residues. The CDR3 DNA sequence: TGTGCCAGCAGCTTGATGGAGGGTACTGAAGCTTTCTTT. Translated: CASSLMEGTEAFF. The whole variable domain, filled in from reference TRBV5-4 and TRBJ1-1, reads ETGVTQSPTHLIKTRGQQVTLRCSSQSGHNTVSWYQQALGQGPQFIFQYYREEENGRGNFPPRFSGLQFPNYSSELNVNALELDDSALYLCASSLMEGTEAFFGQGTRLTVV.

Many counts were recorded for this clonotype. This CDR3 is CASSVGGANTEAFF. CDR3 DNA: TGTGCCAGCAGCGTGGGGGGAGCGAACACTGAAGCTTTCTTT. V is TRBV9 and J is TRBJ1-1, with D perhaps matching TRBD1 (5 bases). This CDR3 spans 14 amino acids. Between the trimmed V and J ends, which lost 2 bases and 1 base, there was a span of 9 bases. Germline loops: CDR1 SGDLS, CDR2 YYNGEE.

This clonotype has at least ten counts. The rearrangement uses TRBV10-3 and TRBJ2-1, with 15 nucleotides matching TRBD2. This CDR3 comprises 14 residues. The germline V gene encodes CDR1 ENHRY and CDR2 SYGVKD. After removal of 6 bases from V and 10 bases from J, the junction contained 4 bases not matched to a gene. For the CDR3, the DNA is TGTGCCATCAGGCGGACTAGCGGGGGGGGAGAGCAGTTCTTC. Amino acids: CAIRRTSGGGEQFF.

This clonotype was seen at least ten times. The V and J genes are TRBV29-1 and TRBJ2-2, with 9 nucleotides matching TRBD1. The CDR3 covers 14 residues. The V gene's germline CDR1 is SQVTM and CDR2 ANQGSEA. The ends lost 5 bases at V and 1 base at J; junction bases unmatched: 2. The CDR3 sequence: CSVPTGGNTGELFF. The CDR3 DNA reads TGCAGCGTTCCGACAGGGGGGAACACCGGGGAGCTGTTTTTT.

This clonotype was counted at least ten times. The gene calls are TRBV5-1 and TRBJ1-5, with D possibly TRBD1 on 6 matching bases. This CDR3 is 15 amino acids long. Germline assignment: CDR1 SGHRS and CDR2 YFSETQ. Between the trimmed V and J ends, which lost 4 bases and 8 bases, there was a span of 19 bases. As DNA, the CDR3 is TGCGCCAGCAGCGCAGAGGGGGGGCCCGGGAAGCCCCAGCATTTT. It codes for CASSAEGGPGKPQHF.

This clonotype occurred many times. The chain is built from TRBV7-2 and TRBJ2-1, with D hard to call. The CDR3 totals 11 residues. Germline-derived CDR1 and CDR2 are SGHTA and FQGNSA. With 4 bases removed from V and 7 bases from J, the gap between germline ends came to 5 bases. CDR3 region: CASSSRNEQFF. As DNA, the CDR3 is TGTGCCAGCAGCTCACGAAATGAGCAGTTCTTC.

This clonotype came up many times. The genes are TRBV5-7 and TRBJ2-6; D is unresolved. TRBV5-7 counts as an open reading frame of uncertain function. The V gene lost 3 bases and the J gene lost 0 bases, with 13 bases spanning the gap. This CDR3 region has 17 residues. The CDR3 loop reads CASSSGPAASGANVLTF. The CDR3 bases are TGTGCCAGCAGCTCCGGGCCGGCCGCCTCTGGGGCCAACGTCCTGACTTTC.

There are a few counts of this clonotype. The chain carries TRBV27 and TRBJ1-2; 10 bases align to TRBD1. CDR1 and CDR2 from the germline V gene are MNHEY and SMNVEV (reference sequence). This CDR3 is 16 amino acids long. Trimming took 6 bases from V and 8 from J; bases not matched to a gene: 15. The CDR3 nucleotides are TGTGCCAGCAGCACCTCGACCGGGACAGGGGTAGGGGGCTACACCTTC. Amino acids: CASSTSTGTGVGGYTF.

This clonotype showed up many times. The chain uses TRBV29-1 and TRBJ1-2; 8 positions match TRBD1. CDR3 length: 15 amino acids. The V gene's germline CDR1 is SQVTM and CDR2 ANQGSEA. With V trimmed by 2 bases and J by 4 bases, 9 bases remained unmatched. The CDR3 DNA reads as TGCAGCGTTGAACCTGGACAGGGTATCTTCTATGGCTACACCTTC. Translation: CSVEPGQGIFYGYTF.

In its sample, this clonotype was seen a few times. The chain is built from TRBV27 and TRBJ2-5; D possibly corresponds to TRBD1 (6 bases). The CDR3 loop spans 14 amino acids. Germline lookup yields CDR1 MNHEY and CDR2 SMNVEV (reference sequence). Trimming left V 6 bases short and J 0 bases short, with 11 bases between. The CDR3 here is CASSQRQDQETQYF. The CDR3 DNA sequence: TGTGCCAGCAGCCAAAGACAGGACCAAGAGACCCAGTACTTC.

This clonotype occurred many times. V is TRBV5-1 and J is TRBJ2-5; D gene ambiguous. Per germline, CDR1 SGHRS and CDR2 YFSETQ. There are 16 residues in the CDR3. V lost 5 bases and J 3 bases, leaving 20 bases between the germline ends. The CDR3 region has the DNA TGCGCCAGCAGTCCCCTAGGCATCAGCAGCGAAGAGACCCAGTACTTC. This translates into CASSPLGISSEETQYF.

Only a few counts were recorded for this clonotype. V gene TRBV29-1 combines with J gene TRBJ2-2, with 7 bases identical to TRBD2. Losses at the gene ends were 4 bases for V and 3 bases for J; bases not matched to a gene: 11. The CDR3 runs to 16 residues. CDR1 and CDR2 from the germline V gene are SQVTM and ANQGSEA. The CDR3 protein is CSVALPWGGDTGELFF. CDR3 bases: TGCAGCGTTGCCTTGCCTTGGGGGGGGGACACCGGGGAGCTGTTTTTT.

This clonotype was seen at least ten times. In DNA form, the CDR3 reads TGCAGTGCTAGGACAAAAGGGACAGGGAAACTCACAGATACGCAGTATTTT. The encoded protein is CSARTKGTGKLTDTQYF. This chain links TRBV20-1 with TRBJ2-3; 9 bases align to TRBD1. The V gene end was trimmed by 3 bases and the J gene end by 2 bases; junction bases not matched to a gene: 12. Germline V lookup: CDR1 DFQATT, CDR2 SNEGSKA (reference sequence). CDR3 length: 17 residues.

This clonotype was seen many times. The chain employs TRBV4-2 and TRBJ2-7; D possibly matches TRBD1 or TRBD2 (6 bases each). The CDR3 covers 14 residues. Germline loops: CDR1 LGHNA, CDR2 YNFKEQ. The germline V and J ends were trimmed by 3 bases and 2 bases, with 11 bases remaining between them. CDR3 region: CASSQRGVTYEQYF. CDR3 DNA sequence: TGTGCCAGCAGCCAGAGGGGGGTGACCTACGAGCAGTACTTC.

This chain joins TRBV6-2 or TRBV6-3 and TRBJ1-1, with a weak D call TRBD1 (6 bases). Trimming shortened V by 2 bases and J by 11 bases, and 15 bases separated the two germline ends. There are 13 residues in the CDR3. Germline-derived CDR1 and CDR2 are MNHEY and SVGEGT. The CDR3 nucleotides are TGTGCCAGCAGTTACCGCGACAGGATTTGGGCTTTCTTT. Translation gives CASSYRDRIWAFF.

This clonotype showed up many times. Compared with germline, one end of the junction differs, possibly owing to a read error. The CDR3: CASSVVRQDSPLAFF. For the CDR3, the DNA is TGTGCCAGCAGCGTAGTACGACAGGATTCCCCACTCGCCTTCTTC. V gene TRBV9 combines with J gene TRBJ1-2, with a tentative D call TRBD1 (6 bases). The germline V gene has CDR1 SGDLS and CDR2 YYNGEE. This CDR3 comprises 15 residues.

This clonotype was recorded at least ten times. The rearrangement links TRBV9 to TRBJ2-7; 7 nucleotides match TRBD1. The CDR3 runs to 17 residues. Germline trimming cut 0 bases from V and 0 bases from J; bases unmatched to any gene: 9. CDR1 and CDR2 (germline): SGDLS, YYNGEE. The CDR3 DNA reads as TGTGCCAGCAGCGTAGGGGTCTGGGACAGAAGCTCCTACGAGCAGTACTTC. It is translated as CASSVGVWDRSSYEQYF.

This clonotype was found many times. The chain combines TRBV20-1 with TRBJ1-5; 8 bases agree with TRBD1. The trim removed 6 bases at V and 8 bases at J, leaving 18 bases unmatched. The germline gives CDR1 DFQATT, CDR2 SNEGSKA (reference sequence). The CDR3 is 16 residues long. DNA of the CDR3: TGCAGTGCCCTCCCCCGGGCAGGGGGCCTTGGGAAGCCCCAGCATTTT. Translation: CSALPRAGGLGKPQHF.

This clonotype was observed at least ten times. The rearrangement links TRBV12-3 or TRBV12-4 to TRBJ1-2, with a possible D match to TRBD1 (5 bases). V lost 6 bases to trimming and J lost 7 bases, with 12 bases between them. This CDR3 is built from 12 residues. For the CDR3, the DNA is TGTGCCAGCAGGGTGGACATGGGTGGCTACACCTTC. Translated, it gives CASRVDMGGYTF.

The chain is built from TRBV6-2 or TRBV6-3 and TRBJ2-7, with TRBD2 as a possible D gene (5 bases). With 2 bases removed from V and 6 bases from J, the gap between germline ends came to 8 bases. Per germline, CDR1 MNHEY and CDR2 SVGEGT. CDR3 length equals 12 residues. The CDR3 coding sequence is TGTGCCAGCAGTTACGCGGAGGTCGAGCAGTACTTC. Protein: CASSYAEVEQYF.

Comment on this clonotype: Sequence at one end of the junction differs from germline and may be a read error. The chain carries TRBV5-8 and TRBJ1-6; D perhaps matches TRBD1 (5 bases). Germline V gives CDR1 SGHTS, CDR2 YDEGEE. CDR3 length: 14 residues. CDR3 residues: CSSSFGGIGSPLHF. The CDR3 DNA reads as TGTTCCAGCAGCTTTGGGGGTATCGGATCACCCCTCCACTTT.